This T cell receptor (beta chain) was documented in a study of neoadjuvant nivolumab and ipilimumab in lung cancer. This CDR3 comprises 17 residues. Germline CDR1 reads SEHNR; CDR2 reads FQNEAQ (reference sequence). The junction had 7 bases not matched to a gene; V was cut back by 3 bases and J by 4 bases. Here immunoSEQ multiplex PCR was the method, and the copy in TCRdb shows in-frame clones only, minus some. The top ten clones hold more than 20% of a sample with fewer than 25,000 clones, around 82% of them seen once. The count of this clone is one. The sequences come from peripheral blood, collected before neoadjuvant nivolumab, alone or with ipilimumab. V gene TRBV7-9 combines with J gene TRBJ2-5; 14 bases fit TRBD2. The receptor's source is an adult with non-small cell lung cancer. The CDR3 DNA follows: TGTGCCAGCAGCTTGGGACTAGCGGGGGCCGTGAGAGAGACCCAGTACTTC. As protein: CASSLGLAGAVRETQYF.